This is a list of T cell receptor beta chains from one sample in a study of T-cell memory formation after mild COVID-19. TCRdb analysed the 5' RACE reads with MiXCR anew, one entry per CDR3 protein. The sample holds about 12,000 distinct CDR3 sequences; roughly 15% are singletons and the top ten take around half. Input material: PBMCs or a T cell subset sorted from them (not recorded which). Receptors originate from a man aged 18 to 29 who had mild COVID-19 (a few samples of this study predate the infection). Cell type and time point are not known. CDR3s include the opening cysteine and the closing phenylalanine or tryptophan. D genes are given only for firm matches. Where a row states a size, it is once, few, many or the class of an expanded clone; other rows omit it.

D gene,J gene,V gene,clone size,CDR3 DNA,CDR3 protein
TRBD2,TRBJ2-7,TRBV7-9,once,TGTGCCAGCAGCCCTAGCGGGGGGCTGTACGAGCAGTACTTC,CASSPSGGLYEQYF
NA,TRBJ2-5,TRBV12-3/TRBV12-4,many,TGTGCCAGCAGTTTTCCCCAGGGGCCTATGCTGGAGACCCAGTACTTC,CASSFPQGPMLETQYF
TRBD2,TRBJ2-3,TRBV18,few,TGTGCCAGCTCACAACTAGCGGGGCGCACAGATACGCAGTATTTT,CASSQLAGRTDTQYF
NA,TRBJ2-7,TRBV25-1,once,TGTGCCAGCAGTGGCCGAACAGGGGAGCAGTACTTC,CASSGRTGEQYF
NA,TRBJ2-1,TRBV5-1,many,TGCGCCAGCAGCGATGGGACCTACAATGAGCAGTTCTTC,CASSDGTYNEQFF
NA,TRBJ2-1,TRBV19,many,TGTGCCAGTAGTATGCGGCGGGCGTACAATGAGCAGTTCTTC,CASSMRRAYNEQFF
NA,TRBJ1-1,TRBV15,NA,TGTGCCACCAGCAGAAACCGGGCCGAGGCAGGGTTAGCTTTCTTT,CATSRNRAEAGLAFF
TRBD1,TRBJ1-1,TRBV19,many,TGTGCCAGTAGTTTTTCCGGGACAGCTCTTAACACTGAAGCTTTCTTT,CASSFSGTALNTEAFF
TRBD1,TRBJ1-5,TRBV7-2,NA,TGTGCCAGCAGCTTAGCGACAGGGTACAATCAGCCCCAGCATTTT,CASSLATGYNQPQHF
NA,TRBJ2-5,TRBV25-1,NA,TGTGCCAGCAGTATCAGGTCCGGGTTCGAGACCCAGTACTTC,CASSIRSGFETQYF
NA,TRBJ2-1,TRBV4-1,many,TGCGCCAGCAGCTACCCACGGGGGGCATACAATGAGCAGTTCTTC,CASSYPRGAYNEQFF
NA,TRBJ2-5,TRBV7-9,many,TGTGCCAGCAGCTCGAACCGGGACCCCCCGTACTTC,CASSSNRDPPYF
TRBD2,TRBJ2-1,TRBV20-1,many,TGCAGTGCTAGACTAGCGGGGATGCGATGGGGTGAGCAGTTCTTC,CSARLAGMRWGEQFF
NA,TRBJ2-2,TRBV4-2,NA,TGTGCCAGCAGCCAAGTTTACGCGAACACCGGGGAGCTGTTTTTT,CASSQVYANTGELFF
TRBD2,TRBJ2-6,TRBV7-2,few,TGTGCCAGCAGCTTCCTTGGACTAGCGGGGTTCTCTGGGGCCAACGTCCTGACTTTC,CASSFLGLAGFSGANVLTF
TRBD2,TRBJ2-1,TRBV6-5,few,TGTGCCAGCAGTACCCTAGCGGGGGGCCCTAATGAGCAGTTCTTC,CASSTLAGGPNEQFF
TRBD1,TRBJ2-2,TRBV5-1,NA,TGCGCCAGCAAACGGGACAGTACCGGGGAGCTGTTTTTT,CASKRDSTGELFF
NA,TRBJ1-5,TRBV4-1,many,TGCGCCAGCAGCCAATTGTTCCGGGACAGCAATCAGCCCCAGCATTTT,CASSQLFRDSNQPQHF
NA,TRBJ2-7,TRBV7-2,many,TGTGCCAGCAGGCCCGTGGGGGGGCGCGGGGCCTACGAGCAGTACTTC,CASRPVGGRGAYEQYF
NA,TRBJ2-7,TRBV7-2,many,TGTGCCAGCAGCTTTCCCGCTTCGACATGGGAGCAGTACTTC,CASSFPASTWEQYF
TRBD2,TRBJ2-1,TRBV6-5,many,TGTGCCAGCAGTGTAGCGGGGGGGAATGAGCAGTTCTTC,CASSVAGGNEQFF
TRBD1,TRBJ2-1,TRBV7-3,many,TGTGCCAGCAGCCGGGACAGGGCGTCCTACAATGAGCAGTTCTTC,CASSRDRASYNEQFF
NA,TRBJ2-1,TRBV6-5,many,TGTGCCAGCAGTTACTCGGGAAAGGCGTTATGGGCTCGTTATGAGCAGTTCTTC,CASSYSGKALWARYEQFF
TRBD1,TRBJ2-3,TRBV7-6,many,TGTGCCAGCAGCACTCCGCCGGGACAGAGCACAGATACGCAGTATTTT,CASSTPPGQSTDTQYF
NA,TRBJ2-3,TRBV10-2,many,TGCGCCAGCACTTGGAAGTGGGGGACGCCCAGCACAGATACGCAGTATTTT,CASTWKWGTPSTDTQYF
NA,TRBJ1-4,TRBV18,many,TGTGCCAGCTCACCATCTATGGGGCTAGAGGAAAAACTGTTTTTT,CASSPSMGLEEKLFF
TRBD2,TRBJ2-3,TRBV6-2/TRBV6-3,many,TGTGCCAGCAGTTACGGGGGGACTAGCGGGCAAGATACGCAGTATTTT,CASSYGGTSGQDTQYF
NA,TRBJ2-3,TRBV7-2,many,TGTGCCAGCAGCTTATCCTGGGTAAGGACCGCAACAGATACGCAGTATTTT,CASSLSWVRTATDTQYF
NA,TRBJ2-7,TRBV12-3/TRBV12-4,many,TGTGCCAGCAGTTCCGACGGCTACTACGAGCAGTACTTC,CASSSDGYYEQYF
TRBD1,TRBJ2-5,TRBV20-1,many,TGCAGTGCCCACAGGACAGGGAGGAAGACCCAGTACTTC,CSAHRTGRKTQYF
NA,TRBJ2-3,TRBV4-3,few,TGCGCCAGCAGCCAAGATCTTGATACGCAGTATTTT,CASSQDLDTQYF
TRBD1,TRBJ1-3,TRBV11-2,many,TGTGCCAGCAGCATTCACCGGGACAGCCTTGGAAACACCATATATTTT,CASSIHRDSLGNTIYF
TRBD1,TRBJ2-5,TRBV6-6,many,TGTGCCAGCAGTTTTAACAGGGGCCAAGAGACCCAGTACTTC,CASSFNRGQETQYF
NA,TRBJ2-2,TRBV9,many,TGTGCCAGCAGCAAAACTGGCGGGGCCACCGGGGAGCTGTTTTTT,CASSKTGGATGELFF
NA,TRBJ2-1,TRBV15,few,TGTGCCACCAGCTTAAGGGCAGACTCCTACAATGAGCAGTTCTTC,CATSLRADSYNEQFF
NA,TRBJ1-1,TRBV7-6,many,TGTGCCAGCAGCTTAGAAGGGGGGAACACTGAAGCTTTCTTT,CASSLEGGNTEAFF
NA,TRBJ2-3,TRBV7-2,NA,TGTGCCAGCAGCTTAGCACACACAGATACGCAGTATTTT,CASSLAHTDTQYF
NA,TRBJ2-2,TRBV4-3,NA,TGCGCCAGCAGCCAAGATGGCAGGAACACCGGGGAGCTGTTTTTT,CASSQDGRNTGELFF
NA,TRBJ2-3,TRBV20-1,many,TGCAGTCCCCAAGGCGATGCGCGGGGGCAAAGCACAGATACGCAGTATTTT,CSPQGDARGQSTDTQYF
NA,TRBJ1-5,TRBV7-2,few,TGTGCCAGCAGCTTAGCTTTATCTGAGGGCTCCTGGGGAAATCAGCCCCAGCATTTT,CASSLALSEGSWGNQPQHF
NA,TRBJ2-6,TRBV29-1,NA,TGCAGCGTTGCCCCAGGTCCCGGGGCCAACGTCCTGACTTTC,CSVAPGPGANVLTF
NA,TRBJ2-2,TRBV20-1,NA,TGCAGTGCTAGAGGGACAGATAACACCGGGGAGCTGTTTTTT,CSARGTDNTGELFF
TRBD1,TRBJ2-3,TRBV6-2/TRBV6-3,many,TGTGCCAGCAGTTACTCACGGGACAGCGAGTCCACAGATACGCAGTATTTT,CASSYSRDSESTDTQYF
NA,TRBJ2-7,TRBV7-2,many,TGTGCCAGCAGCTTAGGGGATCGGTGGCTAGCGCTTGCTCACGAGCAGTACTTC,CASSLGDRWLALAHEQYF
NA,TRBJ2-5,TRBV6-2/TRBV6-3,NA,TGTGCCAGCAGGGAGGCGACAGGCGTGAAATTC,CASREATGVKF
TRBD1,TRBJ2-3,TRBV7-3,few,TGTGCCAGCAGCTCGGGACAGCCCAGCACAGATACGCAGTATTTT,CASSSGQPSTDTQYF
NA,TRBJ2-2,TRBV12-3/TRBV12-4,many,TGTGCCAGCATTTTGAGGGCTAACACCGGGGAGCTGTTTTTT,CASILRANTGELFF
TRBD1,TRBJ1-2,TRBV6-5,many,TGTGCCAGCAGTCCCCGGACAGGGGGCTCCTATGGCTACACCTTC,CASSPRTGGSYGYTF
TRBD1,TRBJ1-5,TRBV5-1,many,TGCGCCAGCAGCTGGGGGACAGGGCGGAATCAGCCCCAGCATTTT,CASSWGTGRNQPQHF
NA,TRBJ1-2,TRBV20-1,many,TGCAGTGCTAGAGAAAGGGGGGGGCACGGCTACACCTTC,CSARERGGHGYTF
TRBD2,TRBJ2-1,TRBV7-2,many,TGTGCCAGCAGCTTAGAGCGGGGGGGGCCTCCCAATGAGCAGTTCTTC,CASSLERGGPPNEQFF
NA,TRBJ2-1,TRBV4-3,many,TGCGCCAGCAGCCAGGCGGGGTACAATGAGCAGTTCTTC,CASSQAGYNEQFF
NA,TRBJ2-7,TRBV7-2,many,TGTGCCAGCAGCTTAGCGGGAGCCTACGAGCAGTACTTC,CASSLAGAYEQYF
NA,TRBJ2-7,TRBV7-6,many,TGTGCCAGCAGCCCAAACGCCGGGGGACCGGCCTACGAGCAGTACTTC,CASSPNAGGPAYEQYF
NA,TRBJ1-6,TRBV18,many,TGTGCCAGCTCCCCAAACACGGATTCACCCCTCCACTTT,CASSPNTDSPLHF
TRBD1,TRBJ1-1,TRBV14,few,TGTGCCAGCAGCCAGACAGGGGTGACTGAAGCTTTCTTT,CASSQTGVTEAFF
TRBD1,TRBJ2-3,TRBV7-6,many,TGTGCCAGCAGCCCAGGGACAGGGACCACAGATACGCAGTATTTT,CASSPGTGTTDTQYF
TRBD2,TRBJ2-3,TRBV12-3/TRBV12-4,NA,TGTGCCAGCAGTCCCACCCTGCTAGCGGGGGGGCCCGGTACGCAGTATTTT,CASSPTLLAGGPGTQYF
NA,TRBJ2-2,TRBV7-8,many,TGTGCCAGCAGCTTCCCCGGGGCCACCGGGGAGCTGTTTTTT,CASSFPGATGELFF
NA,TRBJ1-3,TRBV20-1,few,TGCAGTGCTAGAGGGGGAAGTACTGGAAACACCATATATTTT,CSARGGSTGNTIYF